These 11 T cell receptor beta chains share one sample of origin, sequenced in a study of blood T cell repertoires in COVID-19. Some clones are missing from TCRdb's copy, which holds only in-frame ones; the method was immunoSEQ multiplex PCR. Among 35,000 or so clones, 80% were seen once, and the ten largest hold about 15%. The specimen was peripheral blood. The receptors come from a woman aged 70-85 years with acute or convalescent COVID-19.

The V and J genes are TRBV6-5 and TRBJ1-5, with 9 bases lining up with TRBD1. The CDR3 has 14 amino acids. J gave up 2 bases and V 6 bases, and 2 bases lay outside the gene matches. The germline gives CDR1 MNHEY, CDR2 SVGAGI. CDR3 nucleotides: TGTGCCAGCAGGGGACAGGGAGGCAATCAGCCCCAGCATTTT. Protein sequence: CASRGQGGNQPQHF.

The CDR3 loop reads CASGRTRDNEQFF. CDR3 bases: TGCGCCAGCGGGAGGACTAGAGACAATGAGCAGTTCTTC. The chain joins TRBV10-2 to TRBJ2-1; 7 bases are a match to TRBD2. The V gene's germline CDR1 is WSHSY and CDR2 SAAADI. The junction had 6 bases not matched to a gene; V was cut back by 8 bases and J by 5 bases. This CDR3 contains 13 residues.

V is TRBV29-1 and J is TRBJ1-2; 8 bases line up with TRBD1. CDR3 length: 13 residues. CDR1 and CDR2 (germline): SQVTM, ANQGSEA. Trimming removed 5 bases from V and 1 base from J; junction bases left unmatched: 3. The DNA for the CDR3 is TGCAGCGTTCCAGGACAGGGTAACTATGGCTACACCTTC. It yields the protein CSVPGQGNYGYTF.

V is TRBV6-2 or TRBV6-3 and J is TRBJ1-5; possibly TRBD1 for D (5 bases). Trimming removed 6 bases at V and 7 bases at J, with 25 bases between. The CDR3 loop spans 17 amino acids. Germline assignment: CDR1 MNHEY and CDR2 SVGEGT. The CDR3 coding sequence is TGTGCCAGCAGCAGCGGGACCGGCCTTATGAATTCGCAGCCCCAGCATTTT. Protein: CASSSGTGLMNSQPQHF.

The V and J genes are TRBV14 and TRBJ2-5; a weak D match, TRBD2 (6 bases). The CDR3 has 13 residues. V lost 4 bases and J lost 6, with 12 bases in between. Germline V gene sequence: CDR1 SGHDN, CDR2 FVKESK. CDR3 amino acids: CASSLGGVKTQYF. CDR3 sequence (DNA): TGTGCCAGCAGCCTTGGCGGGGTTAAGACCCAGTACTTC.

This chain connects TRBV4-2 to TRBJ1-4, with 8 bases matching TRBD1. The trim removed 3 bases at V and 4 bases at J, leaving 4 bases unmatched. Germline-derived CDR1 and CDR2 are LGHNA and YNFKEQ. The CDR3 extends over 15 amino acids. The CDR3 DNA follows: TGTGCCAGCAGCCAGACAGGGGAGAGTAATGAAAAACTGTTTTTT. Translated, it gives CASSQTGESNEKLFF.

The chain employs TRBV7-9 and TRBJ2-1; maybe TRBD1 (8 bases). V was clipped by 5 bases and J by 6 bases, with 17 bases between them. CDR1 SEHNR and CDR2 FQNEAQ come from the germline V gene (reference sequence). The CDR3 spans 15 residues. CDR3 nucleotides: TGTGCCAGCAGCCCTGACAGGGGAGGGGGCAATGAGCAGTTCTTC. This sequence encodes CASSPDRGGGNEQFF.

The V and J genes are TRBV9 and TRBJ2-5; 9 bases are a match to TRBD2. Germline V CDR1 and CDR2: SGDLS, YYNGEE. V gave up 3 bases and J gave up 5 bases; unmatched junction bases: 8. The CDR3 runs to 15 residues. The chain's CDR3 is CASSARGGGEETQYF. The CDR3 nucleotides read TGTGCCAGCAGCGCCCGGGGCGGGGGGGAGGAGACCCAGTACTTC.

This clone has just one count. The rearrangement joins TRBV9 to TRBJ2-3; D is perhaps TRBD2 (6 bases). This CDR3 spans 15 amino acids. Germline V lookup: CDR1 SGDLS, CDR2 YYNGEE. Between the trimmed V and J ends, which lost 0 bases and 6 bases, there was a span of 14 bases. The chain's CDR3 is CASSVAGSGRDTQYF. CDR3 nucleotide sequence: TGTGCCAGCAGCGTAGCCGGTAGCGGACGGGATACGCAGTATTTT.

This clone was seen just once. The chain links TRBV3-1 (or the pseudogene TRBV3-2) to TRBJ2-7; 7 nucleotides line up with TRBD1. The trim removed 9 bases at V and 2 bases at J, leaving 4 bases unmatched. Germline CDR1 and CDR2: LGHDT and YNNKEL (reference sequence). This CDR3 is built from 12 residues. CDR3 sequence reads: CASGQAAYEQYF. DNA of the CDR3: TGTGCCAGTGGACAGGCCGCCTACGAGCAGTACTTC.

CDR3: CASSYRRGANNEQFF. In nucleotides, the CDR3 is TGTGCCAGCAGTTACCGGCGGGGGGCAAACAATGAGCAGTTCTTC. J is TRBJ2-1 and V is TRBV6-5, with 8 positions matching TRBD2. The CDR3 loop spans 15 amino acids. V was clipped by 2 bases and J by 5 bases; unmatched bases: 5. Germline CDR1 MNHEY, CDR2 SVGAGI.